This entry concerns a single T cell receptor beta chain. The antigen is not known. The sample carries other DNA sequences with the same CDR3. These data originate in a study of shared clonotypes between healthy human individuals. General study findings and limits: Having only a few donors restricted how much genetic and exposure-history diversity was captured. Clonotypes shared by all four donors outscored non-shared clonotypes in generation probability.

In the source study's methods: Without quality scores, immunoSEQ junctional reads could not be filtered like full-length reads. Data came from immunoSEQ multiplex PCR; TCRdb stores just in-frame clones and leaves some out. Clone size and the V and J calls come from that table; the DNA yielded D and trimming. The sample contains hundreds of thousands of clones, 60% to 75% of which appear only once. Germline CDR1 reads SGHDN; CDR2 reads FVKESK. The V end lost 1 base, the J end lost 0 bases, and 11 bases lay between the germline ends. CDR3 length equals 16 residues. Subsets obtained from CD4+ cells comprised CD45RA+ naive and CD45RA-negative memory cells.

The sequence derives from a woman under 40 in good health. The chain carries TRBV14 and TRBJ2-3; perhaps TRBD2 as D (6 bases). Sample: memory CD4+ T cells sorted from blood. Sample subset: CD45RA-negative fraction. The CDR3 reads CASSQVGGASTDTQYF. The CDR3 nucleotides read TGTGCCAGCAGCCAAGTCGGGGGAGCCAGCACAGATACGCAGTATTTT.